These 10 T cell receptor beta chains came from one sample sequenced in a study of CD8+CD57+ T cells in acquired aplastic anemia. Genomic DNA served as template for TCR beta VDJ and CDR3 profiling. TCRdb ran MiXCR on the reads and lists one entry per CDR3 protein. The data contain 300,000 or so distinct CDR3 sequences, approximately 55% of them seen just once; the ten biggest clones take up 7.5% to 9%. What was sequenced was sorted CD4+, CD8+, or CD8+CD57+ T cells (not recorded which) from PBMCs. These receptors all stem from a human donor with severe aplastic anemia or a healthy control (not recorded which).

This clonotype was detected many times. V is TRBV20-1 and J is TRBJ2-1, with 7 bases fitting TRBD1. The CDR3 has 17 residues. The germline V gene encodes CDR1 DFQATT and CDR2 SNEGSKA (reference sequence). With 1 base clipped from V and 0 bases from J, the junction kept 9 bases outside the gene matches. CDR3 in DNA: TGCAGTGCTAGAGTTGAAGCCGGGACAGCCTCCTACAATGAGCAGTTCTTC. This gives the protein CSARVEAGTASYNEQFF.

There are a few counts of this clonotype. The chain combines TRBV29-1 with TRBJ1-3; 7 bases line up with TRBD1. V shed 6 bases, J shed 4 bases, and the junction held 9 bases outside the gene matches. CDR1 is SQVTM and CDR2 is ANQGSEA in the germline V gene. The CDR3 contains 14 residues. The CDR3: CSVANRGAGNTIYF. In DNA form, the CDR3 reads TGCAGCGTAGCCAACAGGGGTGCCGGAAACACCATATATTTT.

This sequence joins TRBV25-1 and TRBJ1-1; possibly TRBD1 for D (6 bases). Germline V gives CDR1 MGHDK, CDR2 SYGVNS. CDR3 length: 14 residues. The V gene lost 8 bases and the J gene lost 5 bases, with 18 bases spanning the gap. CDR3 loop: CASVDSKGMTEAFF. The CDR3 nucleotides read TGTGCCAGCGTGGACAGTAAGGGGATGACTGAAGCTTTCTTT.

V usage is TRBV12-3 or TRBV12-4 and J usage is TRBJ1-1; D unresolved. This CDR3 has 13 amino acids. V was cut by 3 bases and J by 4 bases, with 9 bases left in between. For the CDR3, the DNA is TGTGCCAGCAGTTTTAGTGGTCTCACTGAAGCTTTCTTT. It is translated as CASSFSGLTEAFF.

This chain connects TRBV2 to TRBJ2-1, with 9 bases fitting TRBD2. The CDR3 has 13 residues. Germline CDR1 SNHLY, CDR2 FYNNEI. V dropped 5 bases and J dropped 7; count of bases not matched to a gene: 3. CDR3 amino acids: CASSYLAGNEQFF. The CDR3, as DNA: TGTGCCAGCAGTTACCTAGCGGGAAATGAGCAGTTCTTC.

V and J are TRBV20-1 and TRBJ2-3; perhaps D is TRBD1 or TRBD2 (6 bases each). The length of the CDR3 is 13 residues. CDR1 and CDR2 (germline): DFQATT, SNEGSKA (reference sequence). V lost 5 bases and J 1 base, leaving 10 bases between the germline ends. The DNA of the CDR3 is TGCAGTGCTGGAGGGGGGCGCACAGATACGCAGTATTTT. Translation gives CSAGGGRTDTQYF.

Concerning this clonotype: This sequence may be a read error, since a much larger clone differs from it by one base. The chain couples TRBV6-2 or TRBV6-3 to TRBJ1-1; D gene uncertain. CDR3 length: 15 amino acids. Germline V gene data show CDR1 as MNHEY and CDR2 as SVGEGT. The CDR3 DNA is TGTGCCAGCAGTTACTCTAGCTTATTGAACGCTGAAGCTTTCTTT. Protein sequence: CASSYSSLLNAEAFF.

About this clonotype itself: A read error may account for a junction end that differs from germline. The rearrangement joins TRBV7-7 to TRBJ1-1, with 7 positions matching TRBD1. The CDR3 is 11 residues long. Germline CDR1 reads SSHAT; CDR2 reads FNYEAQ (reference sequence). CDR3 region: CASSLKGAAFF. DNA for the CDR3: TGTGCTAGCAGCTTAAAGGGGGCGGCTTTCTTT.

This clonotype was seen a single time. This may stem from a read error, because a much larger clone lies one nucleotide away. The genes are TRBV18 and TRBJ2-1; 7 bases map to TRBD1. From germline, CDR1 is KGHSH and CDR2 LQKENI. The CDR3 is 13 amino acids. DNA of the CDR3: TGTGCCAGGTCACCTAACCCAGGGGGTGAGCAGTTCTTC. This gives the protein CARSPNPGGEQFF.

The J gene is TRBJ1-4, the V gene TRBV19; D tentatively fits TRBD1 or TRBD2 (6 bases each). The J call may be in error: the DNA end matches TRBJ2-2 better. The CDR3 totals 15 residues. Germline values: CDR1 LNHDA, CDR2 SQIVND (reference sequence). The CDR3 reads CASSIDGGPTGELFF. CDR3 sequence (DNA): TGTGCCAGTAGTATTGACGGGGGCCCTACCGGGGAGCTGTTTTTT.